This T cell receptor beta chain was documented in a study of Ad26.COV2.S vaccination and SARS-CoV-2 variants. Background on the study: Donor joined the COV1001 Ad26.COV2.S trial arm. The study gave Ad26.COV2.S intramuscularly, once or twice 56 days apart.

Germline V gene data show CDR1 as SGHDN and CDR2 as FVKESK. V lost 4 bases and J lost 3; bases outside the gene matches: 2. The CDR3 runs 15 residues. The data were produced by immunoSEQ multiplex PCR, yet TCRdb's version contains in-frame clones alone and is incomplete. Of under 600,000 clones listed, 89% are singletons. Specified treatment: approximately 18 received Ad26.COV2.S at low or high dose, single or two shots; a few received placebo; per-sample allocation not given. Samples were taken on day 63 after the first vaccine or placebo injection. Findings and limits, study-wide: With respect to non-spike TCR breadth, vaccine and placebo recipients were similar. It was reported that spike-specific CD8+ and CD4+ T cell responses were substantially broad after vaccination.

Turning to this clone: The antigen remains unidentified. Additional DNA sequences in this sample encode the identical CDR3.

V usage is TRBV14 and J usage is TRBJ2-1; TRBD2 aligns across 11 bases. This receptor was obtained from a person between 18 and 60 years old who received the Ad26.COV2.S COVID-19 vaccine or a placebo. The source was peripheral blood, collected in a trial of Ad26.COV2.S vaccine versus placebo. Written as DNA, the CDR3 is TGTGCCAGCAGCCCCGGGACTAGCGGCTACAATGAGCAGTTCTTC. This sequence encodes CASSPGTSGYNEQFF.